This TCR beta chain was documented in a study of response to subunit inactivated influenza vaccine. TCRdb redid the calling of the RT-PCR reads with MiXCR, one entry per CDR3 protein. Of approximately 530,000 distinct CDR3 sequences in the sample, less than 10% are singletons; the top ten hold over 10%. Study results and caveats: The authors proposed limited new T cell recruitment per seasonal influenza vaccination.

The germline gives CDR1 MNHEY, CDR2 SVGEGT. The CDR3 spans 12 residues. Trimming cost V 9 bases and J 8 bases, with 14 bases left between them. As for this clonotype: The antigen is not known.

The chain couples TRBV6-2 or TRBV6-3 to TRBJ2-1; D unclear. The clonotype originates from a man between 50 and 75 years old who received an inactivated influenza vaccine. The specimen was PBMCs from blood, collected roughly 24 months after vaccination. CDR3 in amino acids: CARTHSLYEQFF. For the CDR3, the DNA is TGTGCCAGGACCCATTCGCTCTATGAGCAGTTCTTC.